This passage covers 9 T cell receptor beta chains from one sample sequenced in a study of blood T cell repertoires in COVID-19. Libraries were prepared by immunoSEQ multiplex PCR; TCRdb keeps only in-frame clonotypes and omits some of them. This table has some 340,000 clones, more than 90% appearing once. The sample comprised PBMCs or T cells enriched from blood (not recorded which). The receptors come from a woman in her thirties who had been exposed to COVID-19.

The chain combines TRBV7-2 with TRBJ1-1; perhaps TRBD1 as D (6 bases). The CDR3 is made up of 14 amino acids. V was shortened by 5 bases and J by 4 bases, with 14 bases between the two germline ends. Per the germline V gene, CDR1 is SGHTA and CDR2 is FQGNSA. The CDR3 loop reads CASSGRGFGTEAFF. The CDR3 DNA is TGTGCCAGCAGCGGCAGGGGATTCGGCACTGAAGCTTTCTTT. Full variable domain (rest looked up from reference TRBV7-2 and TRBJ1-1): GAGVSQSPSNKVTEKGKDVELRCDPISGHTALYWYRQSLGQGLEFLIYFQGNSAPDKSGLPSDRFSAERTGGSVSTLTIQRTQQEDSAVYLCASSGRGFGTEAFFGQGTRLTVV.

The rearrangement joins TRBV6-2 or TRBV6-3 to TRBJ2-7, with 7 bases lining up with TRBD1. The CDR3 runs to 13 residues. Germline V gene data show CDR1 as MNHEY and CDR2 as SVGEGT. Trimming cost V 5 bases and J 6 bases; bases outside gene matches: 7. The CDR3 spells CASSPTGVREQYF. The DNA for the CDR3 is TGTGCCAGCAGTCCCACAGGGGTTCGCGAGCAGTACTTC.

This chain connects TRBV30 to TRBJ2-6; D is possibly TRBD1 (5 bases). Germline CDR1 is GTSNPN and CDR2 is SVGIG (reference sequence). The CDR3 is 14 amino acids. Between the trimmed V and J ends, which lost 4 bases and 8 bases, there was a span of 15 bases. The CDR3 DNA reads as TGTGCCTGGACCATACGATCAGGGACCAACGTCCTGACTTTC. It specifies CAWTIRSGTNVLTF.

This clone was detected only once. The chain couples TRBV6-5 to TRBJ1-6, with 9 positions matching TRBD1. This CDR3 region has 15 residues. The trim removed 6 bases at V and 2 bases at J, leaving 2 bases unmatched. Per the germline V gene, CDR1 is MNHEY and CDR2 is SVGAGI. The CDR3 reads CASSHRGPYNSPLHF. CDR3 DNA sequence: TGTGCCAGCAGCCACAGGGGGCCCTATAATTCACCCCTCCACTTT.

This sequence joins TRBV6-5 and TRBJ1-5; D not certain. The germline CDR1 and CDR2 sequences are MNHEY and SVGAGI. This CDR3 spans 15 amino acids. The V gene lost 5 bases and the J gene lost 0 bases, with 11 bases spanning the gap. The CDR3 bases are TGTGCCAGCAGTACTGCGGGAGGTAGCAATCAGCCCCAGCATTTT. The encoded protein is CASSTAGGSNQPQHF.

The CDR3 sequence: CASSILAGYNGELFF. As DNA, the CDR3 is TGTGCCAGTAGTATTCTAGCGGGGTATAACGGGGAGCTGTTTTTT. The chain joins TRBV19 to TRBJ2-2; 9 bases map to TRBD2. Losses at the gene ends were 3 bases for V and 7 bases for J; bases not matched to a gene: 6. There are 15 residues in the CDR3. Looked up from germline, CDR1 is LNHDA and CDR2 is SQIVND (reference sequence).

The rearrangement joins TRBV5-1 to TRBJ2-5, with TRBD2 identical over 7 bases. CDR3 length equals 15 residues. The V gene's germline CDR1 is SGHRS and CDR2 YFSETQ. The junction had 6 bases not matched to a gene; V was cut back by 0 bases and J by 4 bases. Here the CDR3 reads CASSLDRGGGETQYF. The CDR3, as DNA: TGCGCCAGCAGCTTGGATCGCGGGGGAGGAGAGACCCAGTACTTC.

As DNA, the CDR3 is TGTGCCAGCAGCTTAGTCGGGTACGAGCAGTACTTC. This codes for CASSLVGYEQYF. The chain couples TRBV11-2 to TRBJ2-7; D gene unclear. Trimming took 1 base from V and 4 from J, leaving 5 bases between them. CDR1 is SGHAT and CDR2 is FQNNGV in the germline V gene. The CDR3 is made up of 12 amino acids.

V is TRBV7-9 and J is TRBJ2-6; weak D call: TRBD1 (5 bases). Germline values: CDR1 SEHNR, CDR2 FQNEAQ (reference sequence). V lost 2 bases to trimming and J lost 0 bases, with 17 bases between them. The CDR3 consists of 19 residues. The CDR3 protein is CASSLYRQILSSGANVLTF. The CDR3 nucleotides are TGTGCCAGCAGCTTATATAGACAGATTCTAAGCTCTGGGGCCAACGTCCTGACTTTC.